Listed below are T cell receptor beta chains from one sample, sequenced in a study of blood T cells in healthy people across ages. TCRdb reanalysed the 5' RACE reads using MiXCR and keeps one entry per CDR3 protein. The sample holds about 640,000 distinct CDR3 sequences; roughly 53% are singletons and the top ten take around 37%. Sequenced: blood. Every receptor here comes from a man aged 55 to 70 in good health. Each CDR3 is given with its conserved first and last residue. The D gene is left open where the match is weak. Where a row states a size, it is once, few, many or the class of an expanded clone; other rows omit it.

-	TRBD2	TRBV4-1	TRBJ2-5	CASSQVPTSAETQYF	TGCGCCAGCAGCCAAGTTCCGACTAGCGCTGAGACCCAGTACTTC
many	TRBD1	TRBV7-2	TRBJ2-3	CASSGQGADTQYF	TGTGCCAGCAGCGGACAGGGAGCAGATACGCAGTATTTT
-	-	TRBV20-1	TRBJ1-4	CSANSGVSEKLFF	TGCAGTGCCAACTCAGGGGTCTCTGAAAAACTGTTTTTT
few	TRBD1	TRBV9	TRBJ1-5	CASSVGTGNQPQHF	TGTGCCAGCAGCGTAGGGACAGGGAATCAGCCCCAGCATTTT
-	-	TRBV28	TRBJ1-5	CASSWGDRAIKPQHF	TGTGCCAGCAGTTGGGGTGACAGAGCAATCAAGCCCCAGCATTTT
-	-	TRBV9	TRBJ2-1	CTSSPGTWGDEQFF	TGTACCAGCAGCCCCGGGACGTGGGGCGATGAGCAGTTCTTC
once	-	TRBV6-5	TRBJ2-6	CASSGGANVLTF	TGTGCCAGCTCCGGAGGGGCCAACGTCCTGACTTTC
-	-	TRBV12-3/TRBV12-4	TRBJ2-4	CASSSGGPKNIQYF	TGTGCCAGCAGTTCCGGGGGCCCCAAAAACATTCAGTACTTC
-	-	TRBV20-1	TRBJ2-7	CSARDFGSREQYF	TGCAGTGCTAGAGATTTTGGCAGTCGCGAGCAGTACTTC
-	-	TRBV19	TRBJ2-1	CASSTSPGGRSNEQFF	TGTGCCAGTAGTACCTCACCAGGGGGGCGGAGCAATGAGCAGTTCTTC
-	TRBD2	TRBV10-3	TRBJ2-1	CAISGPAGGGSSYNEQFF	TGTGCCATCAGTGGTCCTGCGGGGGGGGGAAGCTCCTACAATGAGCAGTTCTTC
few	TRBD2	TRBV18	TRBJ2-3	CASSPRRGGLDTQYF	TGTGCCAGCTCACCGCGGCGGGGGGGCTTAGATACGCAGTATTTT
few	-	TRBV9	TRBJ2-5	CASSVGEGEYQETQYF	TGTGCCAGCAGCGTAGGGGAGGGGGAGTACCAAGAGACCCAGTACTTC
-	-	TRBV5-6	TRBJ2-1	CASSSGITRYEQFF	TGTGCCAGCAGCTCCGGGATTACTAGGTATGAGCAGTTCTTC
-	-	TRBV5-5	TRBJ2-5	CASTFRVSETQYF	TGCGCCAGCACCTTCCGAGTTTCGGAGACCCAGTACTTC
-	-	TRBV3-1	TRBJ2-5	CASSQGSQTGKETQYF	TGTGCCAGCAGCCAAGGGTCCCAAACAGGGAAAGAGACCCAGTACTTC
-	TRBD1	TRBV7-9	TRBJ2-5	CASNPDRSQETQYF	TGTGCCAGCAACCCGGACAGGTCCCAAGAGACCCAGTACTTC
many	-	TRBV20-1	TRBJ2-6	CSAAQGAGANVLTF	TGCAGTGCTGCCCAAGGGGCCGGGGCCAACGTCCTGACTTTC
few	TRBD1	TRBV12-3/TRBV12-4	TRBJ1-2	CASSRTGRGYTF	TGTGCCAGCAGCCGGACAGGGAGAGGCTACACCTTC
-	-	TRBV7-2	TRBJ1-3	CASSRGLFGNTIYF	TGTGCCAGCAGCCGCGGACTTTTTGGAAACACCATATATTTT
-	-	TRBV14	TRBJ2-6	CASSQDRVRANVLTF	TGTGCCAGCAGCCAAGATAGAGTTCGGGCCAACGTCCTGACTTTC
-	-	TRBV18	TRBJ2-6	CASSPEVSSGANVLTF	TGTGCCAGCTCACCGGAGGTGAGCTCTGGGGCCAACGTCCTGACTTTC
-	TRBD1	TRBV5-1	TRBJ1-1	CASSLQGDGSTEAFF	TGCGCCAGCAGCTTACAGGGGGATGGATCCACTGAAGCTTTCTTT
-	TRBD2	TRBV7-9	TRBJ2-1	CASSPSGTTYNEQFF	TGTGCCAGCAGCCCGAGCGGGACCACCTACAATGAGCAGTTCTTC
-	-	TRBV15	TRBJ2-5	CATSRDRASTETQYF	TGTGCCACCAGCAGAGATCGGGCGAGTACAGAGACCCAGTACTTC
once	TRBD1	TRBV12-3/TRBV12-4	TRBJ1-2	CASSSPGQGRNYGYTF	TGTGCCAGCAGTTCCCCGGGACAGGGGAGAAACTATGGCTACACCTTC
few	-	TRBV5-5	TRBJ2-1	CASNIGTHNEQFF	TGTGCCAGCAACATCGGGACCCACAATGAGCAGTTCTTC
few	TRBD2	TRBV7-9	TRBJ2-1	CASTRGISGGGHEQFF	TGTGCCAGCACCAGAGGGATTAGCGGGGGAGGCCATGAGCAGTTCTTC
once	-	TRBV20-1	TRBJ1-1	CSARASPEAEAFF	TGCAGTGCTAGAGCATCCCCGGAGGCTGAAGCTTTCTTT
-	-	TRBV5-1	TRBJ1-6	CASSTLGGYNSPLHF	TGCGCCAGCAGCACCCTAGGGGGTTATAATTCACCCCTCCACTTT
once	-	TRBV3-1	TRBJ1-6	CASSQTAANSPLHF	TGTGCCAGCAGCCAAACCGCCGCCAATTCACCCCTCCACTTT
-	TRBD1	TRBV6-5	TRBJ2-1	CASSRTGSLPEQFF	TGTGCCAGCAGTCGGACAGGGAGTTTGCCTGAGCAGTTCTTC
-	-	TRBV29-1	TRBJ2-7	CSQNRAGIPYEQYF	TGCAGCCAAAACAGGGCTGGTATCCCGTACGAGCAGTACTTC
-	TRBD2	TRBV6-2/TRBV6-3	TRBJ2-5	CASSYRLAGQETQYF	TGTGCCAGCAGTTACCGGCTAGCGGGGCAAGAGACCCAGTACTTC
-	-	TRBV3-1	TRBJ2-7	CATLTDPVVDEQYF	TGTGCCACCCTAACCGATCCTGTAGTCGACGAGCAGTACTTC
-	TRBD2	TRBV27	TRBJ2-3	CACTGTSGTDTQYF	TGTGCCTGCACCGGGACTAGCGGCACAGATACGCAGTATTTT
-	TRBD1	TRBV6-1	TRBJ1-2	CASSEGRGQYYGYTF	TGTGCCAGCAGTGAGGGGAGGGGGCAATACTATGGCTACACCTTC
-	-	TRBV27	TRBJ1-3	CASSSSNRNTIYF	TGTGCCAGCAGTTCCTCGAACAGAAACACCATATATTTT
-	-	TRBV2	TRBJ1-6	CASSGGRTNSPLHF	TGTGCCAGCAGTGGGGGCAGGACAAATTCACCCCTCCACTTT
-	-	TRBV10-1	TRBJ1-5	CASSEGGVGDDSNQPQHF	TGCGCCAGCAGTGAGGGAGGGGTGGGAGATGATAGCAATCAGCCCCAGCATTTT
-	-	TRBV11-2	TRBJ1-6	CASSPRRGYNSPLHF	TGTGCCAGCAGCCCCAGGAGGGGCTATAATTCACCCCTCCACTTT
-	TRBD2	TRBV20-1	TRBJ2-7	CSASPGGGNSYEQYF	TGCAGTGCTTCTCCGGGGGGGGGTAATTCCTACGAGCAGTACTTC
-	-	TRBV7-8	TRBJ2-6	CASSPDRISGANVLTF	TGTGCCAGCAGCCCCGACAGAATCTCTGGGGCCAACGTCCTGACTTTC
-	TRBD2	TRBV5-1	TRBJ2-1	CASSLAVGGAAEQFF	TGCGCCAGCAGCTTGGCCGTCGGGGGGGCCGCCGAGCAGTTCTTC
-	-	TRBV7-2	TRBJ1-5	CASSDRTDQPQHF	TGTGCCAGCAGCGACAGGACCGATCAGCCCCAGCATTTT
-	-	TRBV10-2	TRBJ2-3	CASSESTWDTQYF	TGCGCCAGCAGTGAGTCGACGTGGGATACGCAGTATTTT
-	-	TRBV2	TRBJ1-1	CASRSRQENTEAFF	TGTGCCAGCAGATCACGCCAGGAGAACACTGAAGCTTTCTTT
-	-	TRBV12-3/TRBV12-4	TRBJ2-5	CASRGGPNQETQYF	TGTGCCAGCAGGGGGGGGCCGAACCAAGAGACCCAGTACTTC
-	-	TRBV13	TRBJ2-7	CASSLDRSNSYEQYF	TGTGCCAGCAGCTTAGATCGCAGCAACTCCTACGAGCAGTACTTC
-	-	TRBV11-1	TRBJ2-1	CASSPQWRGRYNEQFF	TGTGCCAGCAGCCCCCAGTGGAGGGGTCGGTACAATGAGCAGTTCTTC